The following is a T cell receptor beta chain sequence with its context. Ten or more counts support this clonotype. It lacks a known antigen. There are no base qualities to consult, and no much larger clone falls within one base. The roughly 39 donors, aged about 6 to 95 years, were systemically healthy Caucasian individuals from Russia. Around 10 milliliters of peripheral blood were drawn from each donor into EDTA-treated Vacutainer tubes. PBMCs were isolated by Ficoll-Paque density-gradient centrifugation, with at least 6 million obtained per sample. Trizol reagent was used to extract total RNA from the PBMCs, yielding at least 6 micrograms per sample. For every donor, an aliquot of PBMCs went through flow cytometry to measure the percentages of naive CD45RAhigh/CD27high T cells. The protocol used for the library was 5' RACE. Sequencing was performed on an Illumina HiSeq 2500. A second PCR of about 7 to 12 cycles was run with a J-beta primer mix and a sample-barcoded 5' primer. Each TCR beta cDNA molecule received a unique molecular identifier from a template-switch 5' adaptor carrying 12 random nucleotides. At least 3 million CDR3-containing paired-end reads were obtained from each sample. First-strand cDNA synthesis was performed from all RNA using the Mint cDNA synthesis kit, with priming by a TRBC-specific oligonucleotide. Following uracil-DNA glycosylase treatment, a first 18-cycle PCR with universal primers M1SS and BC2_uni_R was performed on all cDNA. In the original analysis: For normalization, 1 million high-quality reads, each with a distinct molecular identifier, were randomly selected from each sample. Instead of being binned into consensus sequences, reads with shared molecular identifiers were discarded. MiTCR, set to a Q25 quality threshold and the strictest error-elimination algorithm, was used for CDR3 identification, clonotype clustering and error correction. A nonparametric unseen species model with Euler transformation was used to estimate a lower bound on total TCR beta diversity. The public sequencing data were trimmed at Q25 with fastp and processed into clonotypes with MiXCR by TCRdb, which kept only in-frame beta chains. Rows matching on CDR3 protein sequence are summarized as one entry with the most common DNA and genes. Here the V and J calls rest on TCRdb's processing, not on the authors' analysis. This sample comprises over a million distinct CDR3 sequences, approximately 39% of them detected only once. More than 4% of the sample rests with the top ten.

This sample was taken from a study of blood T cells in healthy people across ages (dated by TCRdb to the mid-2010s). Regarding the complete study: In model experiments, template switching captured roughly one uniquely barcoded TCR beta cDNA molecule for every two T cells. Using deep sequencing normalized with unique cDNA molecular identifiers, the study measured how TCR beta repertoire diversity changes with age. Using the same blood draw, the study looked at two additional independent replicas of 1 million unique cDNA reads for two donors, one aged 18 to 30 and the other aged 80 or older. To avoid experimental bias, donors of different ages were spread randomly across the sequencing lanes. The donors were divided into four age groups: young (average around 16 years), middle-aged (about 40), aged (approximately 62) and long-lived (approximately 74).

The CDR1 and CDR2 encoded by the germline V gene are LGHNA and YSLEER. At the junction V is shortened by 0 bases and J by 0 bases, with 6 bases in between. The CDR3 runs 16 amino acids, cysteine and phenylalanine included. Only CDR3 DNA remains: 48 bases, in frame from the first base. The paper's findings and limits, for the study overall: As age increased, observed TCR beta diversity per million T cells dropped in a roughly linear way, and a significant reduction was already evident by age around 41. Because donor CMV infection status was unknown, age-related changes in expanded clonotypes were potentially confounded. Total diversity estimates from one million sequenced T cells were considered lower bounds and underestimates. There was a strong correlation between observed TCR beta diversity and the percentage of naive T cells measured by flow cytometry. Compared with the aged group, more naive CD4+ T cells, fewer expanded clones and increased TCR diversity were shown by the long-lived group, suggesting age selection. Conclusive comparison of naive and antigen-experienced compartments was prevented by the profiling of bulk unsorted PBMCs.

In this chain, TRBV4-3 is recombined with TRBJ2-6, with the D gene not confidently named. The sequencing input was blood. The clonotype comes from a woman under 30 in good health. The CDR3 amino acid sequence is: CASSQESYSGANVLTF. The bases are TGCGCCAGCAGCCAAGAATCGTACTCTGGGGCCAACGTCCTGACTTTC.